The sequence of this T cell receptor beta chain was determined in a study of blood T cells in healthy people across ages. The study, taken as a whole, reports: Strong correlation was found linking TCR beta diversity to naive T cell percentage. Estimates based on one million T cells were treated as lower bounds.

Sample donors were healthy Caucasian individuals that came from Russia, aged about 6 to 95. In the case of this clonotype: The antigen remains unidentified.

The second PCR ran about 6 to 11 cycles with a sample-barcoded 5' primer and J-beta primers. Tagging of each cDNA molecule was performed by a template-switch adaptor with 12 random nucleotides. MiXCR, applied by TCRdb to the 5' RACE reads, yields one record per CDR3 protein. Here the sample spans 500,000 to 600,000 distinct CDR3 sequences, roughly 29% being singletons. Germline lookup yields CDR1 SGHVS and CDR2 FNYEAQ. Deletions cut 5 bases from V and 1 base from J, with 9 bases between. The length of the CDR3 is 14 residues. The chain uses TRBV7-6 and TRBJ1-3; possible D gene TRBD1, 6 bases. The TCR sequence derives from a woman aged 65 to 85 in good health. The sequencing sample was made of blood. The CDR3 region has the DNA TGTGCCAGCAGCCAGGGGATTTCTGGAAACACCATATATTTT. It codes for CASSQGISGNTIYF.